The rows below give T cell receptor beta chains drawn from one sample of a study of T-cell reconstitution after alpha-beta-depleted transplantation in children. Each CDR3 protein gets one entry after TCRdb re-called the PCR reads with MiXCR. The profile shows some 260,000 distinct CDR3 sequences, roughly 25% of them singletons. Sequencing was performed on PBMCs, mostly from graft donor cells, taken 360 days after TCRalphabeta/CD19-depleted stem cell transplant. The receptors originated from a female patient aged 2-9 years who had a stem cell transplant for congenital amegakaryocytic thrombocytopenia, so the T cells may come from the graft donor. Both conserved end residues are part of each CDR3. D genes are given only for firm matches. Part of the rows lack a size; the others show once, few, many or a class for expanded clones.

CDR3 protein: CATSDFRNDYEQYF
CDR3 DNA: TGTGCCACCAGTGATTTCCGGAATGACTACGAGCAGTACTTC
J gene: TRBJ2-7
D gene: .
V gene: TRBV24-1
clone size: many

CDR3 protein: CASSRSRAASTDTQYF
CDR3 DNA: TGTGCCAGCAGTCGGTCAAGGGCAGCTAGCACAGATACGCAGTATTTT
J gene: TRBJ2-3
D gene: .
V gene: TRBV12-3/TRBV12-4
clone size: many

CDR3 protein: CASSLEGQETQYF
CDR3 DNA: TGTGCCAGCAGCTTGGAGGGCCAAGAGACCCAGTACTTC
J gene: TRBJ2-5
D gene: .
V gene: TRBV5-5
clone size: .

CDR3 protein: CSAYSSGGSYEQFF
CDR3 DNA: TGCAGTGCTTACTCTAGCGGGGGAAGCTATGAGCAGTTCTTC
J gene: TRBJ2-1
D gene: TRBD2
V gene: TRBV20-1
clone size: .

CDR3 protein: CAISEGTPANTGELFF
CDR3 DNA: TGTGCCATCAGTGAGGGGACTCCCGCGAACACCGGGGAGCTGTTTTTT
J gene: TRBJ2-2
D gene: .
V gene: TRBV10-3
clone size: many

CDR3 protein: CASSTNIPGQKSGRVFNEQFF
CDR3 DNA: TGTGCCAGCAGCACGAATATACCGGGACAGAAAAGCGGGAGGGTTTTTAATGAGCAGTTCTTC
J gene: TRBJ2-1
D gene: TRBD2
V gene: TRBV7-2
clone size: many

CDR3 protein: CASSQRTSIETQYF
CDR3 DNA: TGTGCCAGCAGCCAACGGACTAGTATAGAGACCCAGTACTTC
J gene: TRBJ2-5
D gene: TRBD2
V gene: TRBV4-2
clone size: .

CDR3 protein: CASSWGVAGGSFDEQFF
CDR3 DNA: TGTGCCAGCAGCTGGGGTGTGGCGGGAGGGTCCTTCGATGAGCAGTTCTTC
J gene: TRBJ2-1
D gene: TRBD2
V gene: TRBV7-2
clone size: many

CDR3 protein: CASSVYGDTDTQYF
CDR3 DNA: TGTGCCAGCAGCGTCTACGGGGACACAGATACGCAGTATTTT
J gene: TRBJ2-3
D gene: .
V gene: TRBV9
clone size: once

CDR3 protein: CASKPTRDSEAFF
CDR3 DNA: TGTGCCAGCAAACCCACCCGGGACAGTGAAGCTTTCTTT
J gene: TRBJ1-1
D gene: TRBD1
V gene: TRBV2
clone size: few

CDR3 protein: CASSLLMGARETQYF
CDR3 DNA: TGTGCCAGCAGTTTATTAATGGGGGCTCGAGAGACCCAGTACTTC
J gene: TRBJ2-5
D gene: .
V gene: TRBV27
clone size: few

CDR3 protein: CASSFPLSNTEAFF
CDR3 DNA: TGTGCCAGCAGCTTCCCTCTATCGAACACTGAAGCTTTCTTT
J gene: TRBJ1-1
D gene: .
V gene: TRBV5-4
clone size: .

CDR3 protein: CASSIQGPSGQAAFF
CDR3 DNA: TGTGCCAGTAGTATACAAGGCCCGAGTGGGCAGGCTGCTTTCTTT
J gene: TRBJ1-1
D gene: .
V gene: TRBV19
clone size: .

CDR3 protein: CASSLDPWMDTQYF
CDR3 DNA: TGTGCCAGCAGCTTAGATCCCTGGATGGATACGCAGTATTTT
J gene: TRBJ2-3
D gene: .
V gene: TRBV11-2
clone size: .

CDR3 protein: CASSQVNRAYEQYF
CDR3 DNA: TGCGCCAGCAGCCAAGTAAATAGGGCCTACGAGCAGTACTTC
J gene: TRBJ2-7
D gene: .
V gene: TRBV4-1
clone size: .

CDR3 protein: CASSSPGSTGYEQYF
CDR3 DNA: TGTGCCAGCAGTTCTCCGGGGTCCACCGGATACGAGCAGTACTTC
J gene: TRBJ2-7
D gene: .
V gene: TRBV6-5
clone size: .

CDR3 protein: CSVGQGTYEQYF
CDR3 DNA: TGCAGCGTCGGACAGGGGACCTACGAGCAGTACTTC
J gene: TRBJ2-7
D gene: TRBD1
V gene: TRBV29-1
clone size: few

CDR3 protein: CAISVQGGGEQFF
CDR3 DNA: TGTGCCATCAGTGTCCAGGGGGGGGGTGAGCAGTTCTTC
J gene: TRBJ2-1
D gene: .
V gene: TRBV10-3
clone size: .

CDR3 protein: CASTGLAGNNEQFF
CDR3 DNA: TGTGCCAGCACCGGACTAGCGGGGAACAATGAGCAGTTCTTC
J gene: TRBJ2-1
D gene: TRBD2
V gene: TRBV3-1
clone size: .

CDR3 protein: CASSPTGGSYNEQFF
CDR3 DNA: TGTGCCAGCAGTCCGACAGGGGGCTCCTACAATGAGCAGTTCTTC
J gene: TRBJ2-1
D gene: TRBD1
V gene: TRBV12-3/TRBV12-4
clone size: .

CDR3 protein: CAITVGPAKNIQYF
CDR3 DNA: TGTGCCATCACTGTGGGCCCAGCCAAAAACATTCAGTACTTC
J gene: TRBJ2-4
D gene: .
V gene: TRBV12-3/TRBV12-4
clone size: .

CDR3 protein: CASRRPGTGLPYEQYF
CDR3 DNA: TGTGCCAGCAGACGACCCGGGACAGGGCTCCCCTACGAGCAGTACTTC
J gene: TRBJ2-7
D gene: TRBD1
V gene: TRBV7-2
clone size: .

CDR3 protein: CASRQRELDTGELFF
CDR3 DNA: TGTGCCAGCAGGCAGCGGGAGCTAGACACCGGGGAGCTGTTTTTT
J gene: TRBJ2-2
D gene: TRBD2
V gene: TRBV12-3/TRBV12-4
clone size: few

CDR3 protein: CATSDPSSDRGNEQFF
CDR3 DNA: TGTGCCACCAGTGACCCCTCTAGCGACCGTGGGAATGAGCAGTTCTTC
J gene: TRBJ2-1
D gene: .
V gene: TRBV24-1
clone size: once

CDR3 protein: CSVESRGVSYEQYF
CDR3 DNA: TGCAGCGTTGAATCCCGCGGGGTTTCCTACGAGCAGTACTTC
J gene: TRBJ2-7
D gene: .
V gene: TRBV29-1
clone size: many

CDR3 protein: CASSADRVRYGYTF
CDR3 DNA: TGTGCCAGCAGTGCCGACAGGGTGCGATATGGCTACACCTTC
J gene: TRBJ1-2
D gene: TRBD1
V gene: TRBV2
clone size: few

CDR3 protein: CASSARGDTGELFF
CDR3 DNA: TGCGCCAGCAGTGCCAGGGGGGACACCGGGGAGCTGTTTTTT
J gene: TRBJ2-2
D gene: .
V gene: TRBV5-1
clone size: few

CDR3 protein: CASSQTIRGYYGYTF
CDR3 DNA: TGCGCCAGCAGCCAAACTATCAGGGGCTACTATGGCTACACCTTC
J gene: TRBJ1-2
D gene: .
V gene: TRBV4-3
clone size: .

CDR3 protein: CDSSYRTGETEAFF
CDR3 DNA: TGTGACAGCAGTTACCGGACAGGGGAGACTGAAGCTTTCTTT
J gene: TRBJ1-1
D gene: TRBD1
V gene: TRBV6-5
clone size: .

CDR3 protein: CASSKGTGTNSPLHF
CDR3 DNA: TGTGCCAGCAGCAAGGGGACAGGAACTAATTCACCCCTCCACTTT
J gene: TRBJ1-6
D gene: .
V gene: TRBV21-1
clone size: few

CDR3 protein: CASSPGQGTDWANVLTF
CDR3 DNA: TGTGCCAGCAGCCCCGGACAGGGCACGGACTGGGCCAACGTCCTGACTTTC
J gene: TRBJ2-6
D gene: TRBD1
V gene: TRBV12-3/TRBV12-4
clone size: .

CDR3 protein: CASSPGGTGVTEAFF
CDR3 DNA: TGTGCCAGCAGCCCCGGAGGTACAGGGGTTACTGAAGCTTTCTTT
J gene: TRBJ1-1
D gene: TRBD1
V gene: TRBV7-9
clone size: .

CDR3 protein: CASYARGLRTDTQYF
CDR3 DNA: TGCGCCAGCTACGCCCGGGGACTAAGGACAGATACGCAGTATTTT
J gene: TRBJ2-3
D gene: TRBD2
V gene: TRBV5-1
clone size: .

CDR3 protein: CSARRAGTIANEQFF
CDR3 DNA: TGCAGTGCTAGACGAGCCGGGACTATCGCCAATGAGCAGTTCTTC
J gene: TRBJ2-1
D gene: TRBD2
V gene: TRBV20-1
clone size: .

CDR3 protein: CASTSYIVSGANVLTF
CDR3 DNA: TGTGCCAGCACCAGTTACATCGTCTCTGGGGCCAACGTCCTGACTTTC
J gene: TRBJ2-6
D gene: .
V gene: TRBV6-1
clone size: .

CDR3 protein: CASTPDRSDTEAFF
CDR3 DNA: TGTGCCAGCACCCCCGACAGGAGTGACACTGAAGCTTTCTTT
J gene: TRBJ1-1
D gene: .
V gene: TRBV2
clone size: few

CDR3 protein: CSARDMGLQETQYF
CDR3 DNA: TGCAGTGCTAGAGATATGGGGCTACAAGAGACCCAGTACTTC
J gene: TRBJ2-5
D gene: .
V gene: TRBV20-1
clone size: .

CDR3 protein: CASSLGLSSTDTQYF
CDR3 DNA: TGCGCCAGCAGCCTCGGACTATCTAGCACAGATACGCAGTATTTT
J gene: TRBJ2-3
D gene: .
V gene: TRBV4-1
clone size: .

CDR3 protein: CASSHLNLITYNEQFF
CDR3 DNA: TGCGCCAGCAGCCACCTCAACTTGATAACCTACAATGAGCAGTTCTTC
J gene: TRBJ2-1
D gene: .
V gene: TRBV4-1
clone size: many

CDR3 protein: CAIRGLAGHTTSTDTQYF
CDR3 DNA: TGTGCCATTCGGGGGCTAGCGGGACACACGACGAGCACAGATACGCAGTATTTT
J gene: TRBJ2-3
D gene: TRBD2
V gene: TRBV10-3
clone size: .

CDR3 protein: CSVHVGSLNTEAFF
CDR3 DNA: TGCAGCGTCCATGTGGGGAGTCTGAACACTGAAGCTTTCTTT
J gene: TRBJ1-1
D gene: .
V gene: TRBV29-1
clone size: .

CDR3 protein: CARGEPSGRKKEVQETQYF
CDR3 DNA: TGCGCCCGCGGAGAGCCTAGCGGGCGGAAGAAGGAGGTCCAAGAGACCCAGTACTTC
J gene: TRBJ2-5
D gene: TRBD2
V gene: TRBV5-1
clone size: .

CDR3 protein: CASSFGHQLAYEQYF
CDR3 DNA: TGTGCCAGCAGTTTCGGCCACCAACTGGCCTACGAGCAGTACTTC
J gene: TRBJ2-7
D gene: .
V gene: TRBV28
clone size: .

CDR3 protein: CAIRQQGPAFF
CDR3 DNA: TGTGCCATCAGACAACAGGGGCCAGCTTTCTTT
J gene: TRBJ1-1
D gene: TRBD1
V gene: TRBV10-3
clone size: many

CDR3 protein: CASSLPRSGANVLTF
CDR3 DNA: TGTGCCAGCAGCTTACCTAGGTCCGGGGCCAACGTCCTGACTTTC
J gene: TRBJ2-6
D gene: .
V gene: TRBV9
clone size: .

CDR3 protein: CSVGQRGEETQYF
CDR3 DNA: TGCAGTGTGGGACAGCGGGGGGAAGAGACCCAGTACTTC
J gene: TRBJ2-5
D gene: TRBD2
V gene: TRBV20-1
clone size: many

CDR3 protein: CASSSGTSGGDEQFF
CDR3 DNA: TGTGCCAGCAGCTCGGGGACTAGCGGGGGGGATGAGCAGTTCTTC
J gene: TRBJ2-1
D gene: TRBD2
V gene: TRBV7-9
clone size: .

CDR3 protein: CSARDRPGTAAIYGYTF
CDR3 DNA: TGCAGTGCTAGAGATCGCCCTGGGACTGCAGCCATTTATGGCTACACCTTC
J gene: TRBJ1-2
D gene: .
V gene: TRBV20-1
clone size: few

CDR3 protein: CASSLAGGLSYEQYF
CDR3 DNA: TGTGCCAGCAGCTTGGCGGGGGGCCTCTCCTACGAGCAGTACTTC
J gene: TRBJ2-7
D gene: .
V gene: TRBV5-6
clone size: few

CDR3 protein: CASSRTSPVDTQYF
CDR3 DNA: TGTGCCAGCAGCCGGACTAGCCCAGTAGATACGCAGTATTTT
J gene: TRBJ2-3
D gene: TRBD2
V gene: TRBV6-2/TRBV6-3
clone size: few

CDR3 protein: CASSQDKREGREQFF
CDR3 DNA: TGCGCCAGCAGCCAAGACAAGCGGGAGGGCCGTGAGCAGTTCTTC
J gene: TRBJ2-1
D gene: TRBD2
V gene: TRBV4-3
clone size: few

CDR3 protein: CASSQKGLSNQPQHF
CDR3 DNA: TGTGCCAGCAGTCAAAAGGGTTTGAGCAATCAGCCCCAGCATTTT
J gene: TRBJ1-5
D gene: .
V gene: TRBV12-3/TRBV12-4
clone size: many

CDR3 protein: CASSPQGYTGELFF
CDR3 DNA: TGTGCCAGCTCACCACAGGGATACACCGGGGAGCTGTTTTTT
J gene: TRBJ2-2
D gene: .
V gene: TRBV18
clone size: few

CDR3 protein: CASSQGLAGGGGQYF
CDR3 DNA: TGTGCCAGCAGCCAAGGACTAGCGGGGGGCGGAGGGCAGTACTTC
J gene: TRBJ2-7
D gene: TRBD2
V gene: TRBV4-2
clone size: .

CDR3 protein: CASSRGLAGRETQYF
CDR3 DNA: TGTGCCAGCAGCCGGGGACTAGCGGGGCGAGAGACCCAGTACTTC
J gene: TRBJ2-5
D gene: TRBD2
V gene: TRBV3-1
clone size: .

CDR3 protein: CASSPNRGTGIIYGYTF
CDR3 DNA: TGCGCCAGCAGCCCGAACCGAGGGACAGGGATCATCTATGGCTACACCTTC
J gene: TRBJ1-2
D gene: TRBD1
V gene: TRBV5-1
clone size: .

CDR3 protein: CASSSWQSYEQYF
CDR3 DNA: TGTGCCAGTAGTAGCTGGCAATCCTACGAGCAGTACTTC
J gene: TRBJ2-7
D gene: .
V gene: TRBV19
clone size: .